This TCR beta chain derives from a study of vaccination and CD4 T cells after COVID-19. The treatment is: roughly ten-day PBMC culture with coronavirus spike peptide pools or control peptides (ViraFEST assay). This CDR3 spans 17 amino acids. Trimming cost V 2 bases and J 4 bases, with 20 bases left between them. Germline CDR1 and CDR2: MNHEY and SMNVEV (reference sequence). The assay that was used to sequence DNA from cultured CD4+ T cells was the Oncomine TCR Beta short-read assay. TCRdb called the PCR reads again in MiXCR, with one record for every CDR3 protein. The table includes approximately 18,000 distinct CDR3 sequences, approximately 80% detected once. Regarding this clonotype: Antigen unknown.

The clonotype comes from a human donor who received a COVID-19 vaccine. The chain joins TRBV27 to TRBJ2-5; possibly TRBD2 for D (5 bases). Material: CD4+ T cells from blood, cultured in vitro, obtained after SARS-CoV-2 vaccination. CDR3 protein: CASSLLFRTRSPETQYF. The CDR3 DNA reads TGTGCCAGCAGTTTACTTTTTAGAACTAGGTCCCCAGAGACCCAGTACTTC.